This passage covers 7 T cell receptor beta chains from one sample sequenced in a study of cytomegalovirus exposure and HLA in healthy donors (TCRdb year 2017). The library was produced with the immunoSEQ multiplex PCR assay. A mixture of 60 forward primers for TCR Vbeta segments and 13 reverse primers for TCR Jbeta segments was used in the multiplex PCR. TCRdb took over this immuneACCESS table, retaining in-frame rearrangements with V and J assigned. Such tables are incomplete; in checked studies, under half of the missing clones stem from an unresolved V gene, and the remainder is unexplained. This sample lists roughly 200,000 clones; 87% were detected once. The ten biggest clones cover over 1% of the sample. Sample: PBMCs. All receptors derive from a man aged 30 to 39 in good health and CMV-seronegative.

V and J are TRBV5-1 and TRBJ1-3; maybe TRBD1 (5 bases). Trimming removed 0 bases at V and 0 bases at J, with 10 bases between. The CDR3 has 16 amino acids. Germline loops: CDR1 SGHRS, CDR2 YFSETQ. Written as DNA, the CDR3 is TGCGCCAGCAGCTTGGAAACAGGAGTCTCTGGAAACACCATATATTTT. The encoded protein is CASSLETGVSGNTIYF.

V usage is TRBV18 and J usage is TRBJ1-4, with 7 bases lining up with TRBD1. The CDR3 length is 18 residues. Germline V gene data show CDR1 as KGHSH and CDR2 as LQKENI. J gave up 0 bases and V 3 bases, and 10 bases lay outside the gene matches. The CDR3 is CASSPLFRDRSTNEKLFF. For the CDR3, the DNA is TGTGCCAGCTCACCCTTATTCCGGGACAGATCAACTAATGAAAAACTGTTTTTT. Full variable domain (remainder filled in from reference TRBV18 and TRBJ1-4): NAGVMQNPRHLVRRRGQEARLRCSPMKGHSHVYWYRQLPEEGLKFMVYLQKENIIDESGMPKERFSAEFPKEGPSILRIQQVVRGDSAAYFCASSPLFRDRSTNEKLFFGSGTQLSVL.

Only one count was recorded for this clone. The V and J genes are TRBV5-4 and TRBJ1-1; D is unresolved. The V end was cut by 1 base, the J end by 0 bases, with 7 bases between. The CDR3 sequence is 14 residues long. Germline assignment: CDR1 SGHNT and CDR2 YYREEE (reference sequence). The CDR3 DNA reads as TGTGCCAGCAGCTTGAGGCAGGTGAACACTGAAGCTTTCTTT. Residues: CASSLRQVNTEAFF.

V is TRBV6-5 and J is TRBJ2-5; 11 bases are a match to TRBD1. Looked up from germline, CDR1 is MNHEY and CDR2 is SVGAGI. V trimming: 4 bases; J trimming: 4 bases; junction bases outside the gene matches: 5. The CDR3 sequence is 15 residues long. Written as DNA, the CDR3 is TGTGCCAGCAGTTTGGGACAGGGGGAATTAGAGACCCAGTACTTC. This codes for CASSLGQGELETQYF.

The chain has TRBV7-9 and TRBJ2-2, with D perhaps matching TRBD1 (6 bases). Germline values: CDR1 SEHNR, CDR2 FQNEAQ (reference sequence). This CDR3 contains 15 residues. V was shortened by 2 bases and J by 5 bases, with 12 bases between the two germline ends. CDR3 sequence reads: CASSLSRGETGELFF. For the CDR3, the DNA is TGTGCCAGCAGCTTAAGCAGGGGAGAAACCGGGGAGCTGTTTTTT.

The chain links TRBV5-1 to TRBJ1-1, with a possible D match to TRBD1 (6 bases). V lost 3 bases to trimming and J lost 8 bases, with 29 bases between them. The CDR3 has 18 amino acids. Per germline, CDR1 SGHRS and CDR2 YFSETQ. This CDR3 reads CASSSEPVTQGLLSEAFF. DNA of the CDR3: TGCGCCAGCAGCTCCGAACCCGTAACCCAGGGGTTACTATCAGAAGCTTTCTTT.

V gene TRBV28 combines with J gene TRBJ1-2; D possibly corresponds to TRBD1 (6 bases). V lost 5 bases and J 0 bases, leaving 7 bases between the germline ends. Germline CDR1 and CDR2: MDHEN and SYDVKM. The CDR3 is 13 residues long. DNA for the CDR3: TGTGCCAGCAGTAACAGGGCTAACTATGGCTACACCTTC. Its translation is CASSNRANYGYTF.